This T cell receptor beta chain was recorded in a study of cytomegalovirus exposure and HLA in healthy donors. Points from the study as a whole: Presence/absence analyses rested on an assumption that sequencing depth was roughly uniform across donors. The authors reported that TCR beta sequences could predict HLA-A and HLA-B alleles. These predictions were accurate for most subjects in the first cohort.

The donors, nominally healthy at sampling, likely had unrecorded immune exposures. On this clone: What it binds is unknown.

CDR3 length: 16 residues. Germline loops: CDR1 KGHSH, CDR2 LQKENI. J gave up 3 bases and V 3 bases, and 8 bases lay outside the gene matches. The PCR made use of 60 Vbeta and 13 Jbeta primers. The data were produced by immunoSEQ multiplex PCR, yet TCRdb's version contains in-frame clones alone and is incomplete. The sample holds about 190,000 clones; more than 75% are singletons and the top ten take approximately 1.5%. What was sequenced was PBMCs. The rearrangement uses TRBV18 and TRBJ1-1; TRBD1 agrees at 9 bases. The sequence derives from a woman under 30 in good health and CMV-seronegative. The CDR3 loop is CASSPPGQGGDTEAFF. DNA for the CDR3: TGTGCCAGCTCACCCCCGGGACAGGGAGGGGACACTGAAGCTTTCTTT.